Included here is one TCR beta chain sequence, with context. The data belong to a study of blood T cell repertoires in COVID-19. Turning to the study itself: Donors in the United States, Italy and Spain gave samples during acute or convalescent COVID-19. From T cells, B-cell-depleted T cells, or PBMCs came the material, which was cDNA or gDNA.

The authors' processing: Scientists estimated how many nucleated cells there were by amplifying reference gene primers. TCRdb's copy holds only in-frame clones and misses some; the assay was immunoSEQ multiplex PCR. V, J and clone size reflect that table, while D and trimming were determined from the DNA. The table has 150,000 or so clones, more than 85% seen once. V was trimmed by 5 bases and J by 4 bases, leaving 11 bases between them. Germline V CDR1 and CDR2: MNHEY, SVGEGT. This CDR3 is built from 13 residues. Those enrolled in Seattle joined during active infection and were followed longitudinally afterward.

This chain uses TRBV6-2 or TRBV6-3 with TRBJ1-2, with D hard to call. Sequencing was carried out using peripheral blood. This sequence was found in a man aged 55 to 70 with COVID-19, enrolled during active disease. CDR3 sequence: CASSQTEAYGYTF. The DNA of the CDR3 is TGTGCCAGCAGTCAGACTGAGGCCTATGGCTACACCTTC.